This T cell receptor (beta chain) stems from a study of T cells after yellow fever vaccination. Study-level background: Fractions low in cell number were prepared with SMART-Seq v4 Ultra Low Input.

MiXCR, applied by TCRdb to the 5' RACE reads, yields one record per CDR3 protein. The table has some 120,000 distinct CDR3 sequences, over 8% seen once. The germline V and J ends were trimmed by 2 bases and 2 bases, with 11 bases remaining between them. This CDR3 has 14 residues. In germline, CDR1 is GTSNPN, CDR2 SVGIG (reference sequence). This TCR came from a man aged 18 to 35 who received the YFV17D yellow fever vaccine. The sample in question was CD8+ T cells sorted from PBMCs, obtained on the day of the yellow fever booster vaccination. V usage is TRBV30 and J usage is TRBJ2-3; the D is unclear. CDR3 sequence (DNA): TGTGCCTGGAGTCCCTCCGCTGACACAGATACGCAGTATTTT. Translation gives CAWSPSADTDTQYF.